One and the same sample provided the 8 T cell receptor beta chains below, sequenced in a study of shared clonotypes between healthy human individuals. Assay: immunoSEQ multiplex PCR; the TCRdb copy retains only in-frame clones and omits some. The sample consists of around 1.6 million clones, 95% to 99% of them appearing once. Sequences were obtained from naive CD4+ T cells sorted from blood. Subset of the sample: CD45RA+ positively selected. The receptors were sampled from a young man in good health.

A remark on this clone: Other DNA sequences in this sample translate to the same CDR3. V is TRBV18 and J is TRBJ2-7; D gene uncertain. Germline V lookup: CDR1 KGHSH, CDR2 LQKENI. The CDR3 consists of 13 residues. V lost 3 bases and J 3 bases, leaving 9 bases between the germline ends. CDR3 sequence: CASSPRLDYEQYF. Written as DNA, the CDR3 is TGTGCCAGCTCACCCCGTTTGGACTACGAGCAGTACTTC.

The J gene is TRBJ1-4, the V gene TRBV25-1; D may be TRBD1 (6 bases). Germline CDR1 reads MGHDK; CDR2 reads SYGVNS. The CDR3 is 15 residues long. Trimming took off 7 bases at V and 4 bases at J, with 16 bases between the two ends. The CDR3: CASTKRAGVNEKLFF. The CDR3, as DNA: TGTGCCAGCACCAAAAGGGCAGGGGTTAATGAAAAACTGTTTTTT.

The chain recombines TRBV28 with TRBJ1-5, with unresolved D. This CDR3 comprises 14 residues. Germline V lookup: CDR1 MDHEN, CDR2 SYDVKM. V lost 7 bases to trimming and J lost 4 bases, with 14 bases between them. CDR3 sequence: CASTKGLGNQPQHF. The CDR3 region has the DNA TGTGCCAGCACCAAGGGTTTGGGGAATCAGCCCCAGCATTTT. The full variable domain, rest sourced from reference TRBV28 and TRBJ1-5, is DVKVTQSSRYLVKRTGEKVFLECVQDMDHENMFWYRQDPGLGLRLIYFSYDVKMKEKGDIPEGYSVSREKKERFSLILESASTNQTSMYLCASTKGLGNQPQHFGDGTRLSIL.

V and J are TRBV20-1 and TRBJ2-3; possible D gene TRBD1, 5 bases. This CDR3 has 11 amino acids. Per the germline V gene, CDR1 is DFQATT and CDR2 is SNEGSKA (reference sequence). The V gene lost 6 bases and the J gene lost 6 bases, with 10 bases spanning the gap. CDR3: CSATQGDTQYF. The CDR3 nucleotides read TGCAGTGCGACCCAGGGTGATACGCAGTATTTT.

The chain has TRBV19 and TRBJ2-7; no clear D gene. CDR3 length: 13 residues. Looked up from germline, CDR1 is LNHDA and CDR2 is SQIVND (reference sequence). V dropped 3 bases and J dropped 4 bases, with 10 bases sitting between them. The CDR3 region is CASSIPQVYEQYF. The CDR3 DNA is TGTGCCAGTAGTATCCCCCAAGTGTACGAGCAGTACTTC.

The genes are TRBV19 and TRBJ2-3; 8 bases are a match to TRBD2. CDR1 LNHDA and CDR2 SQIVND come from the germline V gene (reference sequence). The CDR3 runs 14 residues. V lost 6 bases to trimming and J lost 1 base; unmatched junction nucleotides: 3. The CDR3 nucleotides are TGTGCCAGTAGACAGACTAGCGGCACAGATACGCAGTATTTT. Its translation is CASRQTSGTDTQYF.

For the CDR3, the DNA is TGTGCCAGCAGCGGTAGCTCCTTAGGGGGCTACGAGCAGTACTTC. Amino acids: CASSGSSLGGYEQYF. The V gene is TRBV9, the J gene TRBJ2-7, with a weak D call TRBD1 (6 bases). CDR3 length: 15 amino acids. CDR1 and CDR2 from the germline V gene are SGDLS and YYNGEE. V shed 3 bases and J shed 3 bases, with 16 bases lying between them.

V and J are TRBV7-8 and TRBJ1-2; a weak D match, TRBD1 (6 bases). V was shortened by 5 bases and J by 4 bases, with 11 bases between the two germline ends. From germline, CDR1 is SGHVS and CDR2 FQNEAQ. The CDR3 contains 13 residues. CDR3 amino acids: CASSAGVGYGYTF. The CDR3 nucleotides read TGTGCCAGCAGCGCAGGGGTGGGCTATGGCTACACCTTC.